This T cell receptor (beta chain) was obtained from a study of patients and donors after allogeneic stem cell transplantation. This CDR3 is 15 amino acids long. V dropped 4 bases and J dropped 7 bases, with 20 bases sitting between them. Germline V gene lookup returns CDR1 SGHRS and CDR2 YFSETQ. TCRdb re-called the RT-PCR reads through MiXCR, storing one row per CDR3 protein. The sample gives over 400,000 distinct CDR3 sequences, roughly 17% of which show up once; 7.2% is in the top ten. This chain joins TRBV5-1 and TRBJ2-5; D might be TRBD1 or TRBD2, each matching 6 bases. This clonotype originated in a human donor who was either an allogeneic HSCT recipient or a stem cell or donor lymphocyte infusion donor (not recorded which). It is not recorded whose cells these are; they may come from a transplant donor. The sample was blood, either unsorted or a sorted T cell fraction (not recorded which). This chain's CDR3 is CASSIKGGPMGTQYF. The CDR3 DNA reads as TGCGCCAGCAGCATCAAGGGGGGCCCGATGGGGACCCAGTACTTC. The complete variable domain, with remaining parts taken from reference TRBV5-1 and TRBJ2-5, reads KAGVTQTPRYLIKTRGQQVTLSCSPISGHRSVSWYQQTPGQGLQFLFEYFSETQRNKGNFPGRFSGRQFSNSRSEMNVSTLELGDSALYLCASSIKGGPMGTQYFGPGTRLLVL.